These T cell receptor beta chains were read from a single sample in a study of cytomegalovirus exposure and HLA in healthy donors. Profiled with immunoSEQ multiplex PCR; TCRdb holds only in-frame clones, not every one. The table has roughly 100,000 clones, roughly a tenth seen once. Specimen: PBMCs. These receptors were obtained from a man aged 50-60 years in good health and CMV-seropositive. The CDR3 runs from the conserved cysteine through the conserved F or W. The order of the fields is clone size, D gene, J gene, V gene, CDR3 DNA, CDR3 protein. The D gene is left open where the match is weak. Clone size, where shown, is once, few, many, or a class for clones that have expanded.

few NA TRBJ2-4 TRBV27 TGTGCCAGCAGTCTGAGCGGTCCGGGAAACATTCAGTACTTC CASSLSGPGNIQYF
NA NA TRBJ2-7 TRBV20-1 TGCAGTGCGACGGACACCTACGAGCAGTACTTC CSATDTYEQYF
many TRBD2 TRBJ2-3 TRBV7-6 TGTGCCAGCAGCTCCTCATTATTACAGGGGACTAGCGGGACCAGGGTGGATACGCAGTATTTT CASSSSLLQGTSGTRVDTQYF
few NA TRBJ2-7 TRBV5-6 TGTGCCAGCAGCCCCGGTCCCGGGTACGAGCAGTACTTC CASSPGPGYEQYF
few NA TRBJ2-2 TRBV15 TGTGCCACCAGCAGAGGAGTTGCCACCGGGGAGCTGTTTTTT CATSRGVATGELFF
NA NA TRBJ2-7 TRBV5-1 TGCGCCAGCAGCGTGGCCCTGCGTTGGGACGCGGGGTACGAGCAGTACTTC CASSVALRWDAGYEQYF
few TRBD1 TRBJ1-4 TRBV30 TGTGCCGGGGACAGCTATAATGAAAAACTGTTTTTT CAGDSYNEKLFF
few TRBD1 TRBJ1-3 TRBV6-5 TGTGCCAGCAGTTCGACAGGGGGCGGAAACACCATATATTTT CASSSTGGGNTIYF
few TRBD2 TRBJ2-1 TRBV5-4 TGTGCCAGCAGGCGACTAGCGGGGACATACAATGAGCAGTTCTTC CASRRLAGTYNEQFF
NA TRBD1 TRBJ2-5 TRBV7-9 TGTGCCAGCAGCTTAGAACGGGACAGGGGGCAAGAGACCCAGTACTTC CASSLERDRGQETQYF
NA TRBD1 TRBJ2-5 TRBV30 TGTGCCTGGAGTCACCAGGGGGCGCCCAACTTC CAWSHQGAPNF
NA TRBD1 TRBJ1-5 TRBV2 TGTGCCAGCAGTTGGGACAGTAATAGCAATCAGCCCCAGCATTTT CASSWDSNSNQPQHF
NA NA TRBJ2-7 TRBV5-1 TGCGCCAGCAGCACGGACAGACCTACCTACGAGCAGTACTTC CASSTDRPTYEQYF
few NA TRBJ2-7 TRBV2 TGTGCCAGCAGCCTCGACCCGAGCGGCTACGAGCAGTACTTC CASSLDPSGYEQYF
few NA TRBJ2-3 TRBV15 TGTGCCTCTTCCCCCAGACCGGAGGTTGCAGATACGCAGTATTTT CASSPRPEVADTQYF
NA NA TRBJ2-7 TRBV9 TGTGCCAGCAGCAGGGGGGGCGGCGAGCAGTACTTC CASSRGGGEQYF
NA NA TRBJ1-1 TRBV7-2 TGTGCCAGCAGCGATCAGGGATGGACTGAAGCTTTCTTT CASSDQGWTEAFF
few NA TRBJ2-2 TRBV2 TGTGCCACCGGACAGCAGAACACCGGGGAGCTGTTTTTT CATGQQNTGELFF
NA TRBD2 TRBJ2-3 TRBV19 TGTGCCAGTAGCCCCGGACTAGCGGCTAGCACAGATACGCAGTATTTT CASSPGLAASTDTQYF
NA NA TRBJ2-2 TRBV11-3 TGTGCCAGCAGCTTAGATCCGAGCTGGAACACCGGGGAGCTGTTTTTT CASSLDPSWNTGELFF
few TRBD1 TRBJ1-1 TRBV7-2 TGTGCCAGCAGCCCCGTGGGGACAGGGAGGAACACTGAAGCTTTCTTT CASSPVGTGRNTEAFF
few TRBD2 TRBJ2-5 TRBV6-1 TGTGCCAGCAGTGAAGGGGGACTAGCGGGAGTCTCGGAGACCCAGTACTTC CASSEGGLAGVSETQYF
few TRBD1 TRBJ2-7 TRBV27 TGTGCCAGCAGTTTAGGACAGGGGGACTCCTTGGACTACGAGCAGTACTTC CASSLGQGDSLDYEQYF
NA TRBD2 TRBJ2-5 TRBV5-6 TGTGCCAGCAGCTTGAAGGGGACTAGCGGGAGGTCGGAGACCCAGTACTTC CASSLKGTSGRSETQYF
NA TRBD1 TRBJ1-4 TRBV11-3 TGTGCCAGCAGCTTAGACCGACAGGGGCCCGATGAAAAACTGTTTTTT CASSLDRQGPDEKLFF
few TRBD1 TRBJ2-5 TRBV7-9 TGTGCCAGCAGCTTAGTAGGGGGCGGGTCTGAGACCCAGTACTTC CASSLVGGGSETQYF
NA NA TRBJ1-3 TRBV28 TGTGCCAGCAGGAGCGGGGATTACTCTGGAAACACCATATATTTT CASRSGDYSGNTIYF